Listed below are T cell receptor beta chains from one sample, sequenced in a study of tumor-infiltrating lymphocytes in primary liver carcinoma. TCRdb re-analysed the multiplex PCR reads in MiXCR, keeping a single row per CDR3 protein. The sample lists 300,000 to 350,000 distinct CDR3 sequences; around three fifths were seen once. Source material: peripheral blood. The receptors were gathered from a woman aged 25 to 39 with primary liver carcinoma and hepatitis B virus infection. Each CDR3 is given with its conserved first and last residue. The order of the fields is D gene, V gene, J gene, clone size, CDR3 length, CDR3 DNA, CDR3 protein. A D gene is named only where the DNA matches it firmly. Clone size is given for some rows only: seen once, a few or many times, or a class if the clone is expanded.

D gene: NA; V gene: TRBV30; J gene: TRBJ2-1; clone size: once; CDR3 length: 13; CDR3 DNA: TGTGCCTGGAGTCCCGTCGGGGCGGGAGAGCAGTTCTTC; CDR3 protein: CAWSPVGAGEQFF
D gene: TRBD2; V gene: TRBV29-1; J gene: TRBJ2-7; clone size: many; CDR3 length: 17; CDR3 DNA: TGCAGCGTTGAAGGGGGACGCGGGGGGCTGAGCTCCTACGAGCAGTACTTC; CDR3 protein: CSVEGGRGGLSSYEQYF
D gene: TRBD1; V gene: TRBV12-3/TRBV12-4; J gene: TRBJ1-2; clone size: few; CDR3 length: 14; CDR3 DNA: TGTGCCAGCAGTGAAGACAGGGGGTTCTATGGCTACACCTTC; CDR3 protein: CASSEDRGFYGYTF
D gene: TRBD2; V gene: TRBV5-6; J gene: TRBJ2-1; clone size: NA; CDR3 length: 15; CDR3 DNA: TGTGCCAGCAGCTTGGTGGCGGGGGGTCACAATGAGCAGTTCTTC; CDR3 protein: CASSLVAGGHNEQFF
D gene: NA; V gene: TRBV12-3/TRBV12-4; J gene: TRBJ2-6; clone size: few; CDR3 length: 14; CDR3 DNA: TGTGCCAGCACATCGAGCTCTGGGGCCAACGTCCTGGCTTTC; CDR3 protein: CASTSSSGANVLAF
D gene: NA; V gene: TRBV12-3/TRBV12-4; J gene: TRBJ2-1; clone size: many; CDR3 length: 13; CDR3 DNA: TGTGCCAGCAGTTTAGTCCAGGTTGGTGAGCAGTTCTTC; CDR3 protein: CASSLVQVGEQFF
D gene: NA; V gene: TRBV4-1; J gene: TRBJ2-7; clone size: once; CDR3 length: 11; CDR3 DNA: TGCGCCGGCAGCCAGTCCTACGAGCTGTACTTC; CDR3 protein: CAGSQSYELYF
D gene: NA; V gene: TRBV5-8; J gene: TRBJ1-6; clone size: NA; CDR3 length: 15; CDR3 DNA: TGTGCCAGCAGCTTGATCAACACCCATAATTCACCCCTCCGCTTT; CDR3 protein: CASSLINTHNSPLRF
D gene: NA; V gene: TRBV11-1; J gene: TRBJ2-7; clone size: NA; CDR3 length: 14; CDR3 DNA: TGTACCAGTAGCTTAGCGGAACAGGTCTACGAGCAGTACTTC; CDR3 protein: CTSSLAEQVYEQYF
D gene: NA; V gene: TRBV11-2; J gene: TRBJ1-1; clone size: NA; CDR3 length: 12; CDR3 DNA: TGTGCCAGCAGATTAGTGGGCACTGAAGCATTCTTT; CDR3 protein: CASRLVGTEAFF
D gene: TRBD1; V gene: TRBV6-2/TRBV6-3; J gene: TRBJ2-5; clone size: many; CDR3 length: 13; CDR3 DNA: TGTGCCAGCAGACGACAGGGCCAAGAGACCCAGTACTTC; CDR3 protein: CASRRQGQETQYF
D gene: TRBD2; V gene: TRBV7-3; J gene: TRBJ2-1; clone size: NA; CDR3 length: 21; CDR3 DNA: TGTGCCAGCAGCTTAAGGGAACCGGGACTAGCGGGAGCCTTCTCCTACAATGGGCAGTTCTTC; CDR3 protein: CASSLREPGLAGAFSYNGQFF
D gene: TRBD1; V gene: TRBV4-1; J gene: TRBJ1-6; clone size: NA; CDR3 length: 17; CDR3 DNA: TGCGCCAGCAGCCAAGTAGCCCGACAGGGGGGGGATTCACCCCTCCACTTT; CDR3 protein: CASSQVARQGGDSPLHF
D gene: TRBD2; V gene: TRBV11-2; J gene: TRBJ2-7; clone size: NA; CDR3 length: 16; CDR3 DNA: TGTGCCAGCAGCAAATTAGCGGGAGTGAACTCCTACGAGCAGTACTTC; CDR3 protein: CASSKLAGVNSYEQYF
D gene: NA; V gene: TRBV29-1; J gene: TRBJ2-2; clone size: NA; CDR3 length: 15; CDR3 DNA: TGCAGCGTGTCGGGGTGGGCGGGGAACACCGGGGAGCTGTTTTTT; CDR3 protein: CSVSGWAGNTGELFF
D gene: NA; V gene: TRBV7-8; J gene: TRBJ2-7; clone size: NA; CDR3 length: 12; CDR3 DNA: TGTGCCAGCAACTTATCAGGATACGAGCAGTACTTC; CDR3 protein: CASNLSGYEQYF
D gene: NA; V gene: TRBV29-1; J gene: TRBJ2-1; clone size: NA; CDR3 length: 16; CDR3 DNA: TGCAGGGCTCCACCCACTGACAGGAGCTCCTACAATGAGCAGTTCTTC; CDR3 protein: CRAPPTDRSSYNEQFF
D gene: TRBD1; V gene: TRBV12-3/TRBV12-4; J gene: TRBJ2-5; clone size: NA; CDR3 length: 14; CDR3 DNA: TGTGCCAACAGCCCGACAGGGGGAGGAGAGACCCAGTACTTC; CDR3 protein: CANSPTGGGETQYF
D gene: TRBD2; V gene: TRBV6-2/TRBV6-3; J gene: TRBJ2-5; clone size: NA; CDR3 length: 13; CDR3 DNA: TGTGCCAGCAGTTTAGCGGGAGGCCGGGCCCAGTACTTC; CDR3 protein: CASSLAGGRAQYF
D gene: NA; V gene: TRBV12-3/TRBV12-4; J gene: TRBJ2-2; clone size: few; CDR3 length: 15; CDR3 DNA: TGTGCCAGCAGTTTCAGGGGCCTGAACACCGGGGAGCTGTTTTTT; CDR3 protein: CASSFRGLNTGELFF
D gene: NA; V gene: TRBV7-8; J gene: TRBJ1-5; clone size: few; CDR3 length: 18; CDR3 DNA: TGTGCCAGCAGCATGGGGGCAGGGGCTGGAGTTGGCAATCAGCCCCAGCATTTT; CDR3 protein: CASSMGAGAGVGNQPQHF
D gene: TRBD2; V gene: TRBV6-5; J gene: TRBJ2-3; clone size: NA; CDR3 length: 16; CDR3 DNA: TGTGCCAGCAGTATTGGGAGGGGTGGCGGCACAGATACGCAGTTTTTT; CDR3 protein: CASSIGRGGGTDTQFF
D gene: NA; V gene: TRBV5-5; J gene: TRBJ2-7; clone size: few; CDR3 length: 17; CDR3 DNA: TGTGCCAGCAGCTTGGACGGAAACCCGGGGGTCCCCTACGAGCAGTACTTC; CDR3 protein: CASSLDGNPGVPYEQYF
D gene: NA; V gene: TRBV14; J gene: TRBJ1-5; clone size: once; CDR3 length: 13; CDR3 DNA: TGTGCCAACAGCCTACAGCACATTCAGCCCCAGCATTTT; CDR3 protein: CANSLQHIQPQHF
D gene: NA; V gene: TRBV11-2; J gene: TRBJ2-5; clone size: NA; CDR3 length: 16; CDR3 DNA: TGTGCCAACAGCTGGTGCGCCGGGGCGGTGACCGATCCCCAGTACTTC; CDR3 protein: CANSWCAGAVTDPQYF
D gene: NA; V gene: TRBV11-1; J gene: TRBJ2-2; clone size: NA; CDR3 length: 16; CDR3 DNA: TGTGCCAGCAGCTTACGGGGGCGAATCGACGCCGGGGAGTTGTTTTTT; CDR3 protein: CASSLRGRIDAGELFF
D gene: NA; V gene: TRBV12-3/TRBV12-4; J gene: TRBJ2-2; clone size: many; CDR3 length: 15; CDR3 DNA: TGTGCCAGCAGTCCTTGGACGGGAACTACCGGGGAGCTGTTTTTT; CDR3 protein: CASSPWTGTTGELFF
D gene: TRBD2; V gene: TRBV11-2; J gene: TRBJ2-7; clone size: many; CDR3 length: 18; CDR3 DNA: TGTGCCAGCAGCTTAGATATGAGGACTAGCGGGGAGCCCTACGAGCAGTACTTC; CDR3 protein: CASSLDMRTSGEPYEQYF
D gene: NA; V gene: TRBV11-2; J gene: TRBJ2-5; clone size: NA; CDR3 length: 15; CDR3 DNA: TGTGCCAGCAGCCCACGGTCTCTAGCGCGAGAGACCCAGTACTTC; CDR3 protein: CASSPRSLARETQYF
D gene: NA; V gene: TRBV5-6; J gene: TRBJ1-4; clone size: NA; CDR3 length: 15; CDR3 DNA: TGTGCCAGCAGCTTACGGACAGACCTCAATGAAAAACTGTTTTTT; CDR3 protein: CASSLRTDLNEKLFF
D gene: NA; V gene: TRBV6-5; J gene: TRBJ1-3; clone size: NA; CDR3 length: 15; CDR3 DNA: TGTGCCAGCAGTTCATTCACCACGGGTGGAAACACCATATATTTT; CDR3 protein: CASSSFTTGGNTIYF
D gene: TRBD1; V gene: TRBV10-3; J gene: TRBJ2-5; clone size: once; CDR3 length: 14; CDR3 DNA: TGTGCCATCAAACGGACAGGGACGGAGGAGACCCAGTACTTC; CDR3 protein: CAIKRTGTEETQYF
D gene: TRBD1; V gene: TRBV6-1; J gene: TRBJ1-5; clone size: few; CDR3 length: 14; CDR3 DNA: TGTGCCAGCAGTGGAACACAGGGGTCTCAGCCCCAGCATTTT; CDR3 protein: CASSGTQGSQPQHF
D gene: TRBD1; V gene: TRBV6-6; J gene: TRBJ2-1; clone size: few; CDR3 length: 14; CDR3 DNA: TGTGCCAGCAGTTACTCCGGGACAGGGAATGAGCAGTTCTTC; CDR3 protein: CASSYSGTGNEQFF
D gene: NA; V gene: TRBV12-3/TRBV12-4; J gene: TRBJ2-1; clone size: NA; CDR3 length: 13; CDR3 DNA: TGTGCCAGTCGTGGGACTTCCTACAATGAGCAGCTCTTC; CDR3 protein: CASRGTSYNEQLF
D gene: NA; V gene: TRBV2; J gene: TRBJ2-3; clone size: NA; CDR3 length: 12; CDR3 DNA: TGTGCCAGCAGTGTAATCACAGATACGCAGTATTTT; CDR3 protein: CASSVITDTQYF
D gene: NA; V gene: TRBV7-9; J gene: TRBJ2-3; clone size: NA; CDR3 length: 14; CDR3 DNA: TGTGCCAGCAGCTTAGCGCGTAAAACAGATACGCAGTATTTT; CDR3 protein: CASSLARKTDTQYF
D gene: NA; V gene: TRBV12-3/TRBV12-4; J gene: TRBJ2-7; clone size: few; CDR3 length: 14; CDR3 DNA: TGTGCCAGCAGTTTTCGCAGGGATACCTACGAGCAGTACTTC; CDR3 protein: CASSFRRDTYEQYF
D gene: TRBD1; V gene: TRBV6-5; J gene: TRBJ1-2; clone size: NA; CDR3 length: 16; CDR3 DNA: TGTGCCAGCAGTTATTACAGTCAGGGGGGAAACTATGGCTACACCTTC; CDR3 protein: CASSYYSQGGNYGYTF
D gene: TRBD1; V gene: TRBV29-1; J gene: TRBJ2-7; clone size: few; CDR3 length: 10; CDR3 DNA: TGCAGCGTTGGACAGGGGGGGCAGTACTTC; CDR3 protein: CSVGQGGQYF
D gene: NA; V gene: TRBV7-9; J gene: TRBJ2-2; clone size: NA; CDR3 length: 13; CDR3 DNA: TGTGCCTTTGGGCGGGCGAACACCGGGGAGCTGTTTTTT; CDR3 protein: CAFGRANTGELFF